Listed here are 18 T cell receptor beta chains from one sample, sequenced in a study of blood T cell repertoires in COVID-19. The assay was immunoSEQ multiplex PCR, and TCRdb's table has in-frame clones only and misses some. This repertoire shows about 160,000 clones, less than 85% found once; its top ten account for 15% to 20%. Sequencing was carried out using PBMCs or T cells enriched from blood (not recorded which). The origin of the receptors is a man aged 55 to 69 who had recovered from COVID-19.

The rearrangement joins TRBV28 to TRBJ2-1, with 8 bases aligning to TRBD2. Germline V CDR1 and CDR2: MDHEN, SYDVKM. CDR3 length: 13 amino acids. Trimming at V came to 7 bases and at J to 7 bases, leaving 6 bases not matched to a gene. The CDR3 DNA reads as TGTGCCAGCATTAGCGGGGTCGGAAATGAGCAGTTCTTC. It codes for CASISGVGNEQFF.

In this sample, this clone turned up a few times. This chain connects TRBV5-1 to TRBJ2-2; 7 positions agree with TRBD2. Germline CDR1 is SGHRS and CDR2 is YFSETQ. The J segment lost 6 bases and the V segment lost 0 bases, leaving 5 bases of the junction unmatched. This CDR3 is 15 amino acids long. CDR3: CASSLAAGSAGELFF. CDR3 DNA: TGCGCCAGCAGCTTGGCAGCGGGAAGTGCCGGGGAGCTGTTTTTT.

This clone was found once. The chain uses TRBV19 and TRBJ2-6; D ambiguous. Trimming removed 5 bases at V and 6 bases at J, with 8 bases between. In germline, CDR1 is LNHDA, CDR2 SQIVND (reference sequence). CDR3 size: 13 residues. CDR3 sequence (DNA): TGTGCCAGTAGTTGGCTCGAGGCCAACGTCCTGACTTTC. It codes for CASSWLEANVLTF.

The chain carries TRBV13 and TRBJ2-2, with 7 positions matching TRBD2. V trimming: 2 bases; J trimming: 1 base; junction bases outside the gene matches: 10. Per the germline V gene, CDR1 is PRHDT and CDR2 is FYEKMQ (reference sequence). The CDR3 spans 18 residues. CDR3 nucleotides: TGTGCCAGCAGCTTAATTATGGGAGGGGCTGAGAACACCGGGGAGCTGTTTTTT. Its translation: CASSLIMGGAENTGELFF.

The J gene is TRBJ2-5, the V gene TRBV7-3; tentative D call: TRBD1 (7 bases). The CDR3 runs 13 residues. Germline assignment: CDR1 SGHTA and CDR2 FQGTGA. Trimming cost V 4 bases and J 5 bases, with 11 bases left between them. This CDR3 reads CASSSTGRETQYF. The CDR3 DNA is TGTGCCAGCAGCTCGACAGGGAGGGAGACCCAGTACTTC.

The chain employs TRBV12-5 and TRBJ2-2, with 9 bases matching TRBD2. Germline V gives CDR1 LGHNT, CDR2 FRNRAP. The CDR3 consists of 16 residues. The J segment lost 2 bases and the V segment lost 9 bases, leaving 10 bases of the junction unmatched. The CDR3 spells CASRVSGRANTGELFF. The CDR3 region has the DNA TGTGCTAGCCGGGTTAGCGGGAGAGCAAACACCGGGGAGCTGTTTTTT.

The chain employs TRBV6-4 and TRBJ1-1; TRBD1 matches at 8 bases. The germline V gene encodes CDR1 MRHNA and CDR2 SNTAGT. J lost 4 bases, V lost 4 bases, and 5 bases had no gene match. This CDR3 comprises 14 residues. CDR3 in DNA: TGTGCCAGCAGTGCACAGGGGGGAAGCACTGAAGCTTTCTTT. This translates into CASSAQGGSTEAFF.

The chain couples TRBV6-2 or TRBV6-3 to TRBJ1-5; weak D call: TRBD1 (5 bases). Trimming left V 0 bases short and J 6 bases short, with 12 bases between. Germline V CDR1 and CDR2: MNHEY, SVGEGT. The CDR3 consists of 15 residues. The CDR3 sequence: CASSYSFGASQPQHF. The CDR3 nucleotides read TGTGCCAGCAGTTACTCGTTTGGGGCCAGTCAGCCCCAGCATTTT.

The chain recombines TRBV28 with TRBJ1-1; D is perhaps TRBD1 (5 bases). This CDR3 is 15 amino acids long. V lost 3 bases to trimming and J lost 0 bases, with 11 bases between them. Germline CDR1 MDHEN, CDR2 SYDVKM. CDR3 loop: CASSFTTGVNTEAFF. The DNA of the CDR3 is TGTGCCAGCAGTTTTACAACAGGTGTGAACACTGAAGCTTTCTTT.

This clone was seen a handful of times. The chain carries TRBV7-9 and TRBJ2-5, with D possibly matching TRBD1 (5 bases). Germline assignment: CDR1 SEHNR and CDR2 FQNEAQ (reference sequence). The CDR3 contains 16 residues. Deletions cut 5 bases from V and 2 bases from J, with 18 bases between. The CDR3 spells CASSPWGRGLQETQYF. For the CDR3, the DNA is TGTGCCAGCAGCCCCTGGGGCAGAGGATTACAAGAGACCCAGTACTTC.

This sequence joins TRBV18 and TRBJ2-5; 10 bases align to TRBD2. Unmatched junction bases numbered 14, after V lost 4 bases and J lost 3 bases. This CDR3 has 18 residues. Per the germline V gene, CDR1 is KGHSH and CDR2 is LQKENI. CDR3 coding DNA: TGTGCCAGCTCACTAAACCCGGGGCTAGCGGGAGCCAAAGAGACCCAGTACTTC. Its protein product is CASSLNPGLAGAKETQYF.

This chain links TRBV19 with TRBJ2-7; 10 nucleotides agree with TRBD1. The V segment lost 6 bases and the J segment 0 bases; nucleotides outside the gene matches: 8. Germline CDR1 and CDR2: LNHDA and SQIVND (reference sequence). The CDR3 length is 16 residues. CDR3 sequence (DNA): TGTGCCAGTAGCGCCCTCGGGGACAGGGGCTCCTACGAGCAGTACTTC. It codes for CASSALGDRGSYEQYF.

This clone is a singleton in its sample. The rearrangement joins TRBV11-3 to TRBJ2-7; D unclear. CDR3 size: 13 residues. V lost 1 base, J lost 3 bases, and 7 bases lay in between. From germline, CDR1 is SGHNT and CDR2 YENEEA. The DNA of the CDR3 is TGTGCCAGCAGCTTAGGACTCGTCTACGAGCAGTACTTC. This encodes CASSLGLVYEQYF. Full variable domain (outside the CDR3, taken from reference TRBV11-3 and TRBJ2-7): EAGVVQSPRYKIIEKKQPVAFWCNPISGHNTLYWYLQNLGQGPELLIRYENEEAVDDSQLPKDRFSAERLKGVDSTLKIQPAELGDSAVYLCASSLGLVYEQYFGPGTRLTVT.

The V and J genes are TRBV2 and TRBJ2-7; no definite D call. Per germline, CDR1 SNHLY and CDR2 FYNNEI. V lost 6 bases and J 6 bases, leaving 12 bases between the germline ends. CDR3 length equals 12 residues. The CDR3 DNA is TGTGCCAGCAGGAGCCTAGTCGTCGAGCAGTACTTC. Translating it yields CASRSLVVEQYF.

The chain combines TRBV19 with TRBJ1-5, with 8 nucleotides matching TRBD1. The V gene end was trimmed by 5 bases and the J gene end by 4 bases; junction bases not matched to a gene: 4. This CDR3 is 14 amino acids long. Germline V gene data show CDR1 as LNHDA and CDR2 as SQIVND (reference sequence). The DNA for the CDR3 is TGTGCCAGTAGTGTGGACAGGGCTAATCAGCCCCAGCATTTT. Protein: CASSVDRANQPQHF.

The chain has TRBV5-1 and TRBJ1-3; 7 bases are shared with TRBD1. Losses at the gene ends were 2 bases for V and 2 bases for J; bases not matched to a gene: 1. The CDR3 is 14 amino acids. The germline CDR1 and CDR2 sequences are SGHRS and YFSETQ. The CDR3 DNA reads TGCGCCAGCAGCTTTCAGGGGGCTGGAAACACCATATATTTT. Amino acid sequence: CASSFQGAGNTIYF.

The chain recombines TRBV7-9 with TRBJ1-3; D possibly corresponds to TRBD1 (5 bases). The ends were cut back, 10 bases at V and 0 bases at J, with 22 bases in the middle. Germline loops: CDR1 SEHNR, CDR2 FQNEAQ (reference sequence). This CDR3 spans 17 amino acids. CDR3 amino acids: CAISPRGGEISGNTIYF. DNA for the CDR3: TGTGCCATCTCACCACGGGGGGGTGAGATCTCTGGAAACACCATATATTTT.

V and J are TRBV18 and TRBJ2-6; unclear D gene. Per the germline V gene, CDR1 is KGHSH and CDR2 is LQKENI. The V end was cut by 2 bases, the J end by 2 bases, with 7 bases between. The CDR3 runs 15 residues. The CDR3 sequence: CASSPAGTGANVLTF. DNA for the CDR3: TGTGCCAGCTCACCAGCAGGTACTGGGGCCAACGTCCTGACTTTC.